This T cell receptor (beta chain) was obtained from a study of blood T cell repertoires in COVID-19. Whole-study context: Both acute and convalescent COVID-19 samples were obtained from the United States, Italy and Spain. From T cells, B-cell-depleted T cells, or PBMCs came the material, which was cDNA or gDNA.

V was shortened by 4 bases and J by 3 bases, with 6 bases between the two germline ends. In germline, CDR1 is SGHAT, CDR2 FQDESV (reference sequence). CDR3 length: 12 amino acids. How the authors handled the data: Amplification from reference gene primers served as the basis for estimated nucleated cell counts. The protocol was immunoSEQ multiplex PCR, while the TCRdb copy is restricted to in-frame clones and leaves out a portion. The DNA was the basis for D and trimming; V, J and clone size are from that table. The sample holds about 200,000 clones, about 90% seen once. Specimen: peripheral blood. This receptor was taken from a woman in her 70s with acute or convalescent COVID-19. The V call is TRBV11-1, the J call TRBJ2-5; a possible D gene is TRBD1 (5 bases). CDR3 DNA: TGTGCCAGCAGCTCGACAGAAGAGACCCAGTACTTC. Protein sequence: CASSSTEETQYF.